Here is one T cell receptor beta chain with its context. Its ends do not fully match the called genes, so a read error is possible. Germline CDR1 is SSHAT and CDR2 is FNYEAQ (reference sequence). CDR3 size: 14 residues. This sample is part of a study of OX40 agonist ivuxolimab in advanced cancers. The assay was immunoSEQ multiplex PCR, and TCRdb's table has in-frame clones only and misses some. The profile shows over 20,000 clones, roughly four fifths of them singletons. This chain uses TRBV7-7 with TRBJ2-7; 9 nucleotides match TRBD1. The sequencing here drew on CD4+ or CD8+ T cells sorted from blood, taken in a trial of the OX40 agonist ivuxolimab. This receptor was identified in an adult with an advanced solid tumor such as melanoma, head and neck, liver or kidney cancer. The CDR3 nucleotides read TGTGCTAGCAGCCAAGGACAGGGGTTCTACGAGCAGTACTTC. It codes for CASSQGQGFYEQYF.